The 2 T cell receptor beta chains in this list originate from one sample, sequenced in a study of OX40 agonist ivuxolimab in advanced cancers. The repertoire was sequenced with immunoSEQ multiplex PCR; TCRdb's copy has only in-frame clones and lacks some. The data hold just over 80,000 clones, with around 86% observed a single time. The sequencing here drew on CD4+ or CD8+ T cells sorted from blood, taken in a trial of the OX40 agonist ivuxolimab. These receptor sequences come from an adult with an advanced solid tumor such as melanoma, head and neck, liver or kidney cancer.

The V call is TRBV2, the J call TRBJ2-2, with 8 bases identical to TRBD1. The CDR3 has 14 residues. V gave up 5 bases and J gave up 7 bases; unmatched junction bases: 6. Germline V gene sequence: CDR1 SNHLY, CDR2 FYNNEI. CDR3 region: CASSRTGRGGELFF. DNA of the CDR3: TGTGCCAGCAGTCGGACAGGGCGTGGCGGGGAGCTGTTTTTT.

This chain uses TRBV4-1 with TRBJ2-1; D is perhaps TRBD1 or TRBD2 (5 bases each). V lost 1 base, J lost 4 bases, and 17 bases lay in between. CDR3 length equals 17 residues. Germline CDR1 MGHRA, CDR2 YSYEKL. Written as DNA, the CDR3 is TGCGCCAGCAGCCAAGTGGTTGGGGGTGGGGTATACAATGAGCAGTTCTTC. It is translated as CASSQVVGGGVYNEQFF.